This TCR beta chain appears in the sequencing data of a study of blood T cell repertoires in COVID-19 (dated by TCRdb to 2018 to 2020). For the study in its entirety: The collaborator samples originated in the United States, Italy and Spain and spanned the acute and convalescent phases of COVID-19. The prospective study material was composed of cDNA or gDNA derived from T cells, B-cell-depleted T cells, or PBMCs. The dataset comprised deeply sampled blood TCRbeta repertoires from subjects exposed to, actively infected with, or recovered from COVID-19. A freely available public database, intended as a resource for researchers studying the immune response to SARS-CoV-2, is where the repertoires were released. Samples came from the ongoing ImmuneRACE study (first 160 participants) plus 1,254 subjects from 6 global collaborators. Nearly every sample came with metadata listing a de-identified subject ID, COVID-19 status, age in years and sex. Where HLA class I and class II types were available, the types were taken from metadata supplied by the sample provider, not from assay-based typing.

This clone was detected only once. Its antigen is not yet known. No qualities accompany the bases; no much larger clone lies one base away. The immunoSEQ Assay, a bias-controlled multiplex PCR, was used to amplify TCRbeta CDR3 regions from genomic DNA. The original pipeline was this. Nucleated cell counts per sample were estimated from amplification of reference gene primers within the assay. Sequence reads were collapsed and filtered to measure the absolute abundance of every unique TCRbeta CDR3 rearrangement. For each sample, productive Simpson clonality was calculated as the square root of Simpson's diversity index across productive rearrangements. Here the immuneACCESS table is served through TCRdb, limited to in-frame sequences with V and J called. Missing clones are a known gap in these copies; in checked studies unresolved V genes cover under half, and the rest lacks a known reason. V and J calls plus clone size are reproduced from that table; the DNA served to infer D and trimming. The sample table shows 200,000 to 250,000 clones, and roughly 84% are seen once. Around 3.3% of the sample is in the top ten clones.

Via the germline V gene, CDR1 is SGHVS and CDR2 FQNEAQ. Relative to germline, V is missing 5 bases and J is missing 12 bases, with 18 bases of the junction outside any gene match. The CDR3 contains 15 residues, cysteine and phenylalanine counted. Only the CDR3 DNA stays, 45 bases, in frame from base 1. Summary of the overall study and its limitations: How much clinical and demographic metadata was included differed by source and by participant, and the metadata was provided uncurated.

Each collaborating institution followed its own protocols to collect whole blood in K2EDTA tubes. For TCRbeta analysis, collaborators shipped samples as frozen whole blood, isolated PBMCs, or DNA extracted from either of those sample types. The receptor chain draws on TRBV7-8 and TRBJ2-7; 8 bases in the middle match TRBD1. Sequenced material: peripheral blood. The sequence derives from a woman at least 80 years old with acute or convalescent COVID-19. The DNA sequence is TGTGCCAGCAGCACCCGGACAGGGTCAACGAGCACTACGTACTTC. Protein translation: CASSTRTGSTSTTYF.